This record concerns one T cell receptor beta chain sequence. In the authors' workflow: Amplification from reference gene primers served as the basis for estimated nucleated cell counts. Data came from immunoSEQ multiplex PCR; TCRdb stores just in-frame clones and leaves some out. The V and J calls and clone size come from that table; D and trimming were worked out from the DNA. Here the sample spans 85,000 to 100,000 clones, around 80% being singletons. This entry is derived from a study of blood T cell repertoires in COVID-19. About the research overall: The cDNA or gDNA used as material had been derived from T cells, B-cell-depleted T cells, or PBMCs.

The CDR3 is made up of 13 amino acids. V shed 5 bases, J shed 5 bases, and the junction held 2 bases outside the gene matches. The V and J genes are TRBV12-3 or TRBV12-4 and TRBJ2-5; 10 nucleotides align to TRBD1. This TCR came from a man in his forties or fifties who had recovered from COVID-19. Sample: peripheral blood. The CDR3 region has the DNA TGTGCCAGCAGTGCGGGACAGGGGGAGACCCAGTACTTC. Residues: CASSAGQGETQYF.